This TCR beta chain comes out of a study of blood T cells in healthy people across ages. Worth noting for this clonotype: Its antigen is still unknown.

The use of a sample-barcoded 5' primer and a J-beta primer mix characterized a second PCR of roughly 7 to 12 cycles. TCRdb used MiXCR to reprocess the 5' RACE reads, holding one entry per CDR3 protein. The sample lists fewer than 650,000 distinct CDR3 sequences; about 27% were seen once. Trimming left V 6 bases short and J 4 bases short, with 12 bases between. The CDR3 spans 13 residues. Germline V gene lookup returns CDR1 MDHEN and CDR2 SYDVKM. Each sample yielded at least 6 million isolated PBMCs. Study-level results: What prevented conclusive comparison of naive and antigen-experienced cells was that PBMCs were unsorted.

Separately, the same data were catalogued under a study of T cells of mothers and their children.

The sequence was obtained from a boy aged 2-9 years in good health. The chain employs TRBV28 and TRBJ1-2; maybe TRBD1 (5 bases). Sequenced sample: blood. CDR3 residues: CASSPAGTYGYTF. The CDR3 bases are TGTGCCAGCAGCCCCGCCGGGACCTATGGCTACACCTTC.